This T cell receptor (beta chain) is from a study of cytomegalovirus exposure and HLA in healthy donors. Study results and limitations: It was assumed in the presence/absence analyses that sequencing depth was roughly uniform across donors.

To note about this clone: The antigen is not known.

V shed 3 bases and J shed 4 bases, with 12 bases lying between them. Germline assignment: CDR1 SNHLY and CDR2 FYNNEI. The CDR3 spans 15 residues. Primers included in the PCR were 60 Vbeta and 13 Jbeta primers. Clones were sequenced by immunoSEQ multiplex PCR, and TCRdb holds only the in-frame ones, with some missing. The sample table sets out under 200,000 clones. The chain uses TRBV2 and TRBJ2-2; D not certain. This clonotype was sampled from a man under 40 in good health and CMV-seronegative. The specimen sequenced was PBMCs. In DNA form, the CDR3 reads TGTGCCAGCAGTGATCGTGGCAAAAGCACCGGGGAGCTGTTTTTT. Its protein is CASSDRGKSTGELFF.